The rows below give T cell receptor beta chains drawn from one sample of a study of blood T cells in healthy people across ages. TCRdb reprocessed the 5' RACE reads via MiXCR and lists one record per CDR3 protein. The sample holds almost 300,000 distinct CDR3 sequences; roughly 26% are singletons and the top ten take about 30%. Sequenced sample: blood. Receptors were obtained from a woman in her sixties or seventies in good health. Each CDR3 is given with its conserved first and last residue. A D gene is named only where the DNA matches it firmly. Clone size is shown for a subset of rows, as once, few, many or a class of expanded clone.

TGTGCCAGCAGGACGGGACAGAGCTACGAGCAGTACTTC | CASRTGQSYEQYF | TRBJ2-7 | TRBD1 | TRBV2 | -
TGTGCCACCAGTGCTTCGTCAAACCAAGAGACCCAGTACTTC | CATSASSNQETQYF | TRBJ2-5 | - | TRBV24-1 | many
TGTGCCAGCACCCCACAGCGGGACTCCTACGAGCAGTACTTC | CASTPQRDSYEQYF | TRBJ2-7 | TRBD2 | TRBV12-3/TRBV12-4 | -
TGCAGTGCTTTACAGGCTAGATCAGCGTACCAAGAGACCCAGTACTTC | CSALQARSAYQETQYF | TRBJ2-5 | - | TRBV20-1 | -
TGTGCCAGTTTATACGCGGGAGCATCGACAGATACGCAGTATTTT | CASLYAGASTDTQYF | TRBJ2-3 | TRBD2 | TRBV7-9 | -
TGTGCCAGCAGTTCAGGGGTGGGACCTACCTACGAGCAGTACTTC | CASSSGVGPTYEQYF | TRBJ2-7 | - | TRBV12-3/TRBV12-4 | -
TGCAGTGCAAACAGGGGGCCGAACACTGAAGCTTTCTTT | CSANRGPNTEAFF | TRBJ1-1 | TRBD1 | TRBV20-1 | -
TGCGCCAGCAGCGACCCCGGAAGCTCCTACGAGCAGTACTTC | CASSDPGSSYEQYF | TRBJ2-7 | - | TRBV5-1 | -
TGTGCCAGCAGCTTAGCCCCTGGGGGGGTGGACGAGCAGTACTTC | CASSLAPGGVDEQYF | TRBJ2-7 | TRBD2 | TRBV7-9 | -
TGTGCCAGCAGCTTAGTGCGGGGCTCAAGCTACGAGCAGTACTTC | CASSLVRGSSYEQYF | TRBJ2-7 | - | TRBV7-2 | -
TGTGCCAGCAGCCGGTCCGGCTGGGCCCTTCAGACCCAGTACTTC | CASSRSGWALQTQYF | TRBJ2-5 | - | TRBV3-1 | -
TGTGCCAGTAGTATACTAGCGGGGAGCTCCTACGAGCAGTACTTC | CASSILAGSSYEQYF | TRBJ2-7 | TRBD2 | TRBV19 | -
TGTGCCAGCAGTTACGATCAAGAGACCCAGTACTTC | CASSYDQETQYF | TRBJ2-5 | - | TRBV6-5 | few
TGTGCCAGCAGCTCCACAACTTATGGCTACACCTTC | CASSSTTYGYTF | TRBJ1-2 | - | TRBV6-5 | -
TGTGCCAGCGGCAAGCGGGGCCGCACAGATACGCAGTATTTT | CASGKRGRTDTQYF | TRBJ2-3 | TRBD2 | TRBV27 | few
TGTGCCAGCAGCCCTCTAGCGGGGGCCGCTCTGACCCGCACAGATACGCAGTATTTT | CASSPLAGAALTRTDTQYF | TRBJ2-3 | TRBD2 | TRBV12-3/TRBV12-4 | -
TGTGCCAGCATCCTAGCAAGTCCGAACACCGGGGAGCCGTTTTTT | CASILASPNTGEPFF | TRBJ2-2 | - | TRBV12-3/TRBV12-4 | -
TGTGCCAGCTCACCAGGACGACCAGGGAGCTCCTACGAGCAGTACTTC | CASSPGRPGSSYEQYF | TRBJ2-7 | - | TRBV18 | -
TGTGCCAGCAGTGTGCCGGGGGCGCGCGAGCAGTACTTC | CASSVPGAREQYF | TRBJ2-7 | - | TRBV28 | -
TGTGCCAGCAGCCCTCGACAGGGAGGCTATGGCTACACCTTC | CASSPRQGGYGYTF | TRBJ1-2 | TRBD1 | TRBV9 | -
TGTGCCAGCAGTTGGACAGGGAAGTCTGGCTACACCTTC | CASSWTGKSGYTF | TRBJ1-2 | TRBD1 | TRBV28 | -
TGTGCCAGCAGTTTGTTCCCGACCGGAGGGGCCGACGAGCAGTACTTC | CASSLFPTGGADEQYF | TRBJ2-7 | - | TRBV27 | -
TGTGCCAGCAGCCTCGAAGCCGGAGGGCTTGGGAAGACCCAGTACTTC | CASSLEAGGLGKTQYF | TRBJ2-5 | - | TRBV9 | few
TGTGCCAGCAGCGAGGACAGGAGCTCCTACAATGAGCAGTTCTTC | CASSEDRSSYNEQFF | TRBJ2-1 | TRBD1 | TRBV7-3 | few
TGTGCCAGCAGCCAAATGGGAAGTGAAGCTTTCTTT | CASSQMGSEAFF | TRBJ1-1 | - | TRBV7-3 | few
TGTGCCATCAGTGAGCCGACTAGCGGGGTACAAGAGACCCAGTACTTC | CAISEPTSGVQETQYF | TRBJ2-5 | TRBD2 | TRBV10-3 | few
TGCAGCGTTGAAAAGGGATCTGGGGGCTACACCTTC | CSVEKGSGGYTF | TRBJ1-2 | - | TRBV29-1 | -
TGTGCCAGCAGGCCATCGAAAGGACTGAACACTGAAGCTTTCTTT | CASRPSKGLNTEAFF | TRBJ1-1 | - | TRBV12-3/TRBV12-4 | -
TGTGCCACCAGTGGGAAGGGACAGGGACTCCAAGAGACCCAGTACTTC | CATSGKGQGLQETQYF | TRBJ2-5 | TRBD1 | TRBV24-1 | -
TGTGCCACCAGTGATCCACCCCGGAATGAGCAGTTCTTC | CATSDPPRNEQFF | TRBJ2-1 | - | TRBV24-1 | -
TGTGCCAGCAGCTTATTGGGACAGGGGAACACCGGGGAGCTGTTTTTT | CASSLLGQGNTGELFF | TRBJ2-2 | TRBD1 | TRBV7-9 | few
TGTGCCAGCAGCTTAATGGGGAAAGGATCACCCCTCCACTTT | CASSLMGKGSPLHF | TRBJ1-6 | - | TRBV7-3 | many
TGTGCCAGCAGGACAGCCCCTCAGGATACTCGGGAGACCCAGTACTTC | CASRTAPQDTRETQYF | TRBJ2-5 | - | TRBV28 | -
TGCGCCAGCAGCCAAGATAGAGAGGGGAGGGGCTACACCTTC | CASSQDREGRGYTF | TRBJ1-2 | - | TRBV4-1 | once
TGCAGCGTTGAGAGGGAAGAGACCCAGTACTTC | CSVEREETQYF | TRBJ2-5 | - | TRBV29-1 | many
TGTGCCAGCAGCTTGGTCGGGGAGAGCTCCTACGAGCAGTACTTC | CASSLVGESSYEQYF | TRBJ2-7 | - | TRBV5-5 | -
TGTGCCAGCAGTTTACCGGGACAGGGGCCTGACAATGAGCAGTTCTTC | CASSLPGQGPDNEQFF | TRBJ2-1 | TRBD1 | TRBV28 | few
TGTGCCAGCAGGGCGGACAGAGGAGCGGGCTACGAGCAGTACTTC | CASRADRGAGYEQYF | TRBJ2-7 | - | TRBV6-1 | many
TGCAGTGCTCCTCTCGGTGCGGGAGGCACTGAAGCTTTCTTT | CSAPLGAGGTEAFF | TRBJ1-1 | - | TRBV20-1 | many
TGTGCCAGCAGCGAGGGACTAGCGGGAGGGCCATCTGTCGGGGAGCTGTTTTTT | CASSEGLAGGPSVGELFF | TRBJ2-2 | TRBD2 | TRBV11-2 | -
TGTGCCAGCAGCGGAGGGACTGGAAGCCTAAGAAACAATGAGCAGTTCTTC | CASSGGTGSLRNNEQFF | TRBJ2-1 | - | TRBV5-5 | -
TGTGCCAGTAGTATAGGACGGACCAAGGCCAACGAGCAGTACTTC | CASSIGRTKANEQYF | TRBJ2-7 | - | TRBV19 | -
TGTGCCAGCAGCCCTAGGCCGGGGAGTTTTGGCAAAAACATTCAGTACTTC | CASSPRPGSFGKNIQYF | TRBJ2-4 | - | TRBV7-2 | few
TGTGCCAGCAGTCCCCGACTAGCGGGTAAAGGGGGCAATGAGCAGTTCTTC | CASSPRLAGKGGNEQFF | TRBJ2-1 | TRBD2 | TRBV11-2 | few
TGTGCCAGCAGTTCGACCTCGAGGGGTAGCAATCAGCCCCAGCATTTT | CASSSTSRGSNQPQHF | TRBJ1-5 | - | TRBV27 | few
TGTGCCAGCAGTAGACAGGGCGGCTTGTTTTCCTACAATGAGCAGTTCTTC | CASSRQGGLFSYNEQFF | TRBJ2-1 | TRBD1 | TRBV5-5 | few
TGCAGTGCTAGGGGCAGGGGCATGTTCAGAAAACTGTTTTTT | CSARGRGMFRKLFF | TRBJ1-4 | - | TRBV20-1 | few
TGCAGTGCTATCCGCGACTACTTGGGCGAGCAGTACTTC | CSAIRDYLGEQYF | TRBJ2-7 | - | TRBV20-1 | -
TGTGCCAGCAGCCCCACTAGCCCCCCATACAATGAGCAGTTCTTC | CASSPTSPPYNEQFF | TRBJ2-1 | - | TRBV28 | -
TGCGCCAGCAGCCATGCCCTTGGCTCATCTAGCACAGATACGCAGTATTTT | CASSHALGSSSTDTQYF | TRBJ2-3 | - | TRBV4-3 | few
TGCAGCGTTGAACCCAAAGATACGCAGTATTTT | CSVEPKDTQYF | TRBJ2-3 | - | TRBV29-1 | -